This T cell receptor (beta chain) is drawn from a study of T cell responses to AZD1222 COVID-19 vaccine. Study results and caveats: Receipt of two AZD1222 doses was followed by a rise in Spike-specific TCR breadth and depth. Most donors were white British, females outnumbered males, and clonal diversity was possibly underestimated. Spike-wide vaccine-associated CD4 TCRs dominated at 160-218 and 743-854. Nearly half of unique spike-specific TCRs reportedly avoided B.1.351 and B.1.1.7 mutated regions.

This table comes from immunoSEQ multiplex PCR, and its TCRdb copy is limited to in-frame clones, with some not included. The sample has 120,000 or so clones, approximately 80% seen once; the top ten hold around 27%. With 7 bases removed from V and 0 bases from J, the gap between germline ends came to 10 bases. Germline CDR1 MDHEN, CDR2 SYDVKM. This CDR3 region has 14 residues. With regard to this clone: Its antigen is not identified.

The V gene is TRBV28, the J gene TRBJ1-3; D uncertain. This clonotype originated in an adult who received the AZD1222 COVID-19 vaccine. The starting material was peripheral blood, obtained 28 days after the second AZD1222 dose. The CDR3 reads CASITADSGNTIYF. The CDR3, as DNA: TGTGCCAGCATCACGGCAGACTCTGGAAACACCATATATTTT.